This TCR beta chain was profiled in a study of blood T cell repertoires in COVID-19. On the study more broadly: From T cells, B-cell-depleted T cells, or PBMCs came the material, which was cDNA or gDNA.

Germline loops: CDR1 SEHNR, CDR2 FQNEAQ (reference sequence). CDR3 length equals 16 residues. Trimming stripped 5 bases from V and 7 bases from J, with 18 bases between. As processed by the authors: Estimation of nucleated cell counts relied on the amplification of reference gene primers. Assay: immunoSEQ multiplex PCR; the TCRdb copy retains only in-frame clones and omits some. V and J calls and clone size are copied from that table; D and trimming were computed from the DNA. The repertoire holds 250,000 to 350,000 clones, more than 80% seen once, with around 6% in the top ten. The chain combines TRBV7-9 with TRBJ1-6; the D gene is possibly TRBD1 (5 bases). The source of this sequence is a man between 18 and 29 years old who had recovered from COVID-19. The sample comprised peripheral blood. The CDR3 nucleotides read TGTGCCAGCAGCCTCCCGTCGGGGGGTTGGAATTCACCCCTCCACTTT. Encoded protein: CASSLPSGGWNSPLHF.